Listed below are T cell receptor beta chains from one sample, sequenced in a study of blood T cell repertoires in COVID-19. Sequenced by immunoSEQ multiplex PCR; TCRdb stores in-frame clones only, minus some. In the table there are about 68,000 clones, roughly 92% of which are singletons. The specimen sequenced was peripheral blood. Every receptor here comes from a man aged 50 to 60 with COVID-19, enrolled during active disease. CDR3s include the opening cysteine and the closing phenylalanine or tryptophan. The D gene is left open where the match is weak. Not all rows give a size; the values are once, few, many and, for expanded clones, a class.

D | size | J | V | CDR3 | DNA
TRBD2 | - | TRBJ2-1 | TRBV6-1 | CASSEGTSGRAGGNEQFF | TGTGCCAGCAGTGAAGGGACTAGCGGGAGGGCCGGAGGAAATGAGCAGTTCTTC
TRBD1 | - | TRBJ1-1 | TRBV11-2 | CASRLQGINTEAFF | TGTGCCAGCAGGTTACAGGGGATAAACACTGAAGCTTTCTTT
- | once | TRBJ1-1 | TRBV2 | CASSERYTEAFF | TGTGCCAGCAGTGAACGGTACACTGAAGCTTTCTTT
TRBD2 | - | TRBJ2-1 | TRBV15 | CATSGRSGGNEQFF | TGTGCCACCAGCGGTAGGAGCGGGGGCAATGAGCAGTTCTTC
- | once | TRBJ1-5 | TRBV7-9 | CASSLGEKPQHF | TGTGCCAGCAGCTTAGGGGAGAAGCCCCAGCATTTT
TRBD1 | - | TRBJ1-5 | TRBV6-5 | CASRSGQVSDQPQHF | TGTGCCAGCAGATCGGGACAGGTGAGTGATCAGCCCCAGCATTTT
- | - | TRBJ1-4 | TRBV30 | CAWSVRANEKLFF | TGTGCCTGGAGTGTACGGGCTAATGAAAAACTGTTTTTT
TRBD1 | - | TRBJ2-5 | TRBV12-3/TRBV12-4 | CASRSTGEETQYF | TGTGCCAGCAGGTCAACAGGGGAGGAGACCCAGTACTTC
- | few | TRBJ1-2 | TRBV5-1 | CASSTTGQNYGYTF | TGCGCCAGCAGCACGACGGGACAAAACTATGGCTACACCTTC
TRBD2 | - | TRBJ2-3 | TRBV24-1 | CATSDLAGGRDTQYF | TGTGCCACCAGTGACTTAGCGGGGGGAAGAGATACGCAGTATTTT
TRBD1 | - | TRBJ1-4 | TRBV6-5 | CASNWDSLQEKLFF | TGTGCCAGCAACTGGGACAGCCTACAAGAAAAACTGTTTTTT
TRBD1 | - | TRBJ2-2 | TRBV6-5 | CASIRQGGSGELFF | TGTGCCAGCATACGACAGGGTGGATCCGGGGAGCTGTTTTTT
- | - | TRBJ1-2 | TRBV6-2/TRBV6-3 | CASSPHRVYGYTF | TGTGCCAGCAGCCCCCACAGGGTCTATGGCTACACCTTC
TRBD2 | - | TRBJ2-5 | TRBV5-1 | CASSPGRLRETQYF | TGCGCCAGCAGTCCCGGGAGGTTGAGAGAGACCCAGTACTTC